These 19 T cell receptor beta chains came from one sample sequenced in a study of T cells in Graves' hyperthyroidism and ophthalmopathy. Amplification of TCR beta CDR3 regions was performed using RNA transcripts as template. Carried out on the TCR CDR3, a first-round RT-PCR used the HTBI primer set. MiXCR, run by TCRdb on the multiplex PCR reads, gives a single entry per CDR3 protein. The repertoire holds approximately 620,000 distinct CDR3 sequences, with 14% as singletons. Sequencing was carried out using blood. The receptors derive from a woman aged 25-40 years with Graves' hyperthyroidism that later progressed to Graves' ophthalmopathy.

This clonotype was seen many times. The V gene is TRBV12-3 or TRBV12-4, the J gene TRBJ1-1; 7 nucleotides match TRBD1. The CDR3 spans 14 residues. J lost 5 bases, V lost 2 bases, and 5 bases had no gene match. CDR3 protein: CASSLWQGETEAFF. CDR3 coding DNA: TGTGCCAGCAGTTTATGGCAGGGGGAGACTGAAGCTTTCTTT.

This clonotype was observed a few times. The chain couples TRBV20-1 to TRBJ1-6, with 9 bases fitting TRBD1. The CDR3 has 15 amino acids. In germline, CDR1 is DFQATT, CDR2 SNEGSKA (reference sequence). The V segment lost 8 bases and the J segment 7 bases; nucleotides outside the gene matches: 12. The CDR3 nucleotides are TGCAGTACCCCGGGACAGGGAGGTTCCAATTCACCCCTCCACTTT. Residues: CSTPGQGGSNSPLHF.

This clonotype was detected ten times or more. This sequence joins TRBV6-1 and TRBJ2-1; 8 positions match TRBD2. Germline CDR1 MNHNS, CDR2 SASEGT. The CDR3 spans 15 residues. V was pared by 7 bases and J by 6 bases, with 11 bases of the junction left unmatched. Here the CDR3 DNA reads TGTGCCAGCAAAGAGTTACTAGCGGACCCCAATGAGCAGTTCTTC. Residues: CASKELLADPNEQFF.

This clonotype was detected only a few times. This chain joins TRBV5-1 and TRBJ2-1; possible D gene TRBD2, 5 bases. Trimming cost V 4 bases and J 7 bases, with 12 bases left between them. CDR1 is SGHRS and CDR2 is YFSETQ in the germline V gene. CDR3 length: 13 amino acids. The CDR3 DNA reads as TGCGCCAGCAGCCCGGGATGGAAAAATGAGCAGTTCTTC. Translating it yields CASSPGWKNEQFF.

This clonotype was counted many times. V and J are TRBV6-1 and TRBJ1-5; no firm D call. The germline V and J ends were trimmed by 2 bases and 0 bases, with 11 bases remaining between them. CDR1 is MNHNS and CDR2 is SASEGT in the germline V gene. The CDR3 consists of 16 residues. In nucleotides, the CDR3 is TGTGCCAGCAGTGAAAGTAGGGCAGCTAGCAATCAGCCCCAGCATTTT. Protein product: CASSESRAASNQPQHF.

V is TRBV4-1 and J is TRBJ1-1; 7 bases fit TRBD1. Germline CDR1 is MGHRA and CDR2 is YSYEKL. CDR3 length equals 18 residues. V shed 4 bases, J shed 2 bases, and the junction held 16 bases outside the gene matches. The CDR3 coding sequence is TGCGCCAGCAGCCCGACAGGGCGACCGGCTACCCCTAACACTGAAGCTTTCTTT. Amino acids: CASSPTGRPATPNTEAFF.

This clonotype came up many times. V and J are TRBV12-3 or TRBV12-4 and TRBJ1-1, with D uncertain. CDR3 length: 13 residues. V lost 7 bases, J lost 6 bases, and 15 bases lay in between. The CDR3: CASTPGRLAEAFF. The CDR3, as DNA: TGTGCCAGCACCCCGGGCCGGTTAGCTGAAGCTTTCTTT.

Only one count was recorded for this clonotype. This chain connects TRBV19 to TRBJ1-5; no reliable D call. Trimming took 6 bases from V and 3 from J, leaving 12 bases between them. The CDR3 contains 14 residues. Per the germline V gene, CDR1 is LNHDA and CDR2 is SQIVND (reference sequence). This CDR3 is CASRGEQNNQPQHF. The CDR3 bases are TGTGCCAGTAGAGGAGAACAAAACAATCAGCCCCAGCATTTT.

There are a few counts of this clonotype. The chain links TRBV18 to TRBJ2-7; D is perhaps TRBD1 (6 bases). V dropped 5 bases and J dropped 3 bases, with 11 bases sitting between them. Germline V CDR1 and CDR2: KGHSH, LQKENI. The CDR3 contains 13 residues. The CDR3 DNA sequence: TGTGCCAGCTCATCCCGGGACAACTACGAGCAGTACTTC. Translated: CASSSRDNYEQYF.

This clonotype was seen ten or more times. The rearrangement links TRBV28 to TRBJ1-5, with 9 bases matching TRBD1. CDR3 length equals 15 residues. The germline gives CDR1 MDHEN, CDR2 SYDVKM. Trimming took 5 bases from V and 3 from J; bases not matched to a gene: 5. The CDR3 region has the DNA TGTGCCAGCAGTGCCTGGGACAGGGTCAATCAGCCCCAGCATTTT. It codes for CASSAWDRVNQPQHF. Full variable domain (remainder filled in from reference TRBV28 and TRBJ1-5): DVKVTQSSRYLVKRTGEKVFLECVQDMDHENMFWYRQDPGLGLRLIYFSYDVKMKEKGDIPEGYSVSREKKERFSLILESASTNQTSMYLCASSAWDRVNQPQHFGDGTRLSIL.

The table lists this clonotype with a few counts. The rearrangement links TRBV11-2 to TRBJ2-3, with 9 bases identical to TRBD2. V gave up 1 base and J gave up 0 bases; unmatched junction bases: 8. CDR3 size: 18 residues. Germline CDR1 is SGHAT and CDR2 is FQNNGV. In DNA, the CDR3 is TGTGCCAGCAGCTTAGGGGTGGCTAGCGGGGCTAGCACAGATACGCAGTATTTT. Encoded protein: CASSLGVASGASTDTQYF.

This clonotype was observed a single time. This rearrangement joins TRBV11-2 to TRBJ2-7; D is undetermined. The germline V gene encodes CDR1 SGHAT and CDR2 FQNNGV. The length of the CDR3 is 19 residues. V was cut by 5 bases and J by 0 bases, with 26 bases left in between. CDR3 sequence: CASSQGPLNSPRSSYEQYF. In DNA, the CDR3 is TGTGCCAGCAGCCAAGGTCCCCTTAACTCGCCGAGAAGCTCCTACGAGCAGTACTTC.

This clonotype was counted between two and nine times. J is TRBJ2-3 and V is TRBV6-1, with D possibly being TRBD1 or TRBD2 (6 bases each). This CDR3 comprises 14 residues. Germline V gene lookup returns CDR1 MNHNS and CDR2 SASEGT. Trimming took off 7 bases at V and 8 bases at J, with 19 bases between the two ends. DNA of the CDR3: TGTGCCAGCATTTCGACCCAGGGGCGGGGTACGCAGTATTTT. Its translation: CASISTQGRGTQYF.

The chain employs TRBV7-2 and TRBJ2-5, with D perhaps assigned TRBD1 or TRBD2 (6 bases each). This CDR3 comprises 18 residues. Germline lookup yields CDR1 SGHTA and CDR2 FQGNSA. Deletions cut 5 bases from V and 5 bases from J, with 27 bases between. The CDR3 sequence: CASSQAKIQGGLLETQYF. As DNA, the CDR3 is TGTGCCAGCAGCCAAGCAAAAATCCAAGGGGGGCTTTTGGAGACCCAGTACTTC.

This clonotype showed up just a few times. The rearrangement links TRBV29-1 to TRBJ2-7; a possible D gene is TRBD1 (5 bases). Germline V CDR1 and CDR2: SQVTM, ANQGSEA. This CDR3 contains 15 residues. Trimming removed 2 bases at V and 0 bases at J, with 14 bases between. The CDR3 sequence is CSVEWVVQGSYEQYF. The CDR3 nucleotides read TGCAGCGTTGAATGGGTTGTGCAGGGCTCCTACGAGCAGTACTTC.

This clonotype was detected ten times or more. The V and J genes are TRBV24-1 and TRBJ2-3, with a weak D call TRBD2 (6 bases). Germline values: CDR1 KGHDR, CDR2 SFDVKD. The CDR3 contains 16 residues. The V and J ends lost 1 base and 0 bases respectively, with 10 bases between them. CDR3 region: CATSDFRSGSTDTQYF. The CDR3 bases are TGTGCCACCAGTGATTTCAGAAGCGGGAGCACAGATACGCAGTATTTT.

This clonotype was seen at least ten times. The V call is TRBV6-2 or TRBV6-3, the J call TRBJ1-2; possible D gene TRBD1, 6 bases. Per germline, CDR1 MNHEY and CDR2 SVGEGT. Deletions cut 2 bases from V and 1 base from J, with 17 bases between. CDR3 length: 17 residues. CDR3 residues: CASSYRKDSSLNYGYTF. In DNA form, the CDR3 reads TGTGCCAGCAGTTACCGGAAGGACAGCAGTCTTAACTATGGCTACACCTTC.

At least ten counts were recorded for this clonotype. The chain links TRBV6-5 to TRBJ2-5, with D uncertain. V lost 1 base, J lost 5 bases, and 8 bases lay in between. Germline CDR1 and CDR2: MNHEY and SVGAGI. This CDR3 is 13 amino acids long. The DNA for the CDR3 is TGTGCCAGCAGTTACTTAGGATCGGAGACCCAGTACTTC. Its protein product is CASSYLGSETQYF.

CDR3 DNA sequence: TGTGCCACCAAAAATCTTTATGCGTACTATAGCAATCAGCCCCAGCATTTT. It specifies CATKNLYAYYSNQPQHF. The chain employs TRBV24-1 and TRBJ1-5; D is uncertain. Germline V gene lookup returns CDR1 KGHDR and CDR2 SFDVKD. The V gene lost 8 bases and the J gene lost 0 bases, with 19 bases spanning the gap. The CDR3 covers 17 residues.